The present T cell receptor beta chain was sequenced within a study of identical twins. Germline CDR1 MGHDK, CDR2 SYGVNS. The V end lost 2 bases, the J end lost 6 bases, and 18 bases lay between the germline ends. The CDR3 contains 16 residues. After template switching added a universal primer site, the resulting cDNA carried unique molecular identifiers. TCRdb independently ran MiXCR on the 5' RACE reads; one entry per CDR3 protein. The repertoire holds around 250,000 distinct CDR3 sequences, with roughly 13% as singletons. All of the donors were Caucasians in good health. Regarding this clonotype: What it recognizes is unknown.

Study-wide results and caveats: Those out-of-frame alpha sequences shared by twins showed an excess of low generation probability. Within cord blood, abundant beta clonotypes carried fewer insertions, but memory repertoires showed no such trend.

These same data were also listed under a study on yellow fever vaccine responses in identical twins.

Sequencing was carried out using memory (CD45RO+) T cells sorted from blood. The chain joins TRBV25-1 to TRBJ2-3, with D possibly being TRBD1 or TRBD2 (5 bases each). The TCR originated in a woman between 18 and 30 years old in good health. The CDR3 protein is CASSEGGRGWGDTQYF. CDR3 in DNA: TGTGCCAGCAGTGAAGGGGGACGGGGCTGGGGGGATACGCAGTATTTT.